These 2 T cell receptor beta chains came from one sample sequenced in a study of blood T cell repertoires in COVID-19. This table comes from immunoSEQ multiplex PCR, and its TCRdb copy is limited to in-frame clones, with some not included. Of some 250,000 clones in the sample, roughly 90% were seen once. Sequenced material: peripheral blood. The receptors were gathered from a man between 25 and 39 years old who had recovered from COVID-19.

This chain joins TRBV15 and TRBJ2-7, with D tentatively TRBD1 (6 bases). V was shortened by 2 bases and J by 5 bases, with 16 bases between the two germline ends. This CDR3 has 15 amino acids. Germline CDR1 LNHNV, CDR2 YYDKDF (reference sequence). The CDR3 region is CATSRPSQGPDEQYF. CDR3 in DNA: TGTGCCACCAGCAGACCGTCACAGGGTCCGGACGAGCAGTACTTC.

This sequence joins TRBV3-1 (or the pseudogene TRBV3-2) and TRBJ2-5; TRBD2 matches at 8 bases. This CDR3 has 13 residues. Germline CDR1 reads LGHDT; CDR2 reads YNNKEL (reference sequence). The V and J ends lost 4 bases and 5 bases, in that order; junction bases with no gene match: 3. The DNA for the CDR3 is TGTGCCAGCAGCCTGGGACTAGGCGAGACCCAGTACTTC. Encoded protein: CASSLGLGETQYF.